Sequencing of this T cell receptor beta chain was carried out in a study of early T cells in non-severe SARS-CoV-2 infection. The V gene end was trimmed by 5 bases and the J gene end by 5 bases; junction bases not matched to a gene: 9. Per the germline V gene, CDR1 is SGHVS and CDR2 is FNYEAQ. The CDR3 sequence is 16 residues long. This clonotype appeared many times. TCRdb analysed the 5' RACE reads with MiXCR anew, one entry per CDR3 protein. The data hold roughly 28,000 distinct CDR3 sequences, with about 5.1% observed a single time. Sequenced: whole blood. The TCR sequence derives from an adult who was a healthcare worker with PCR-confirmed SARS-CoV-2 infection or an uninfected control (not recorded which). This chain joins TRBV7-6 and TRBJ2-1, with 10 bases lining up with TRBD2. As DNA, the CDR3 is TGTGCCAGCAGCCTTTTAACTAGCGGGGTCAACAATGAGCAGTTCTTC. The encoded protein is CASSLLTSGVNNEQFF.